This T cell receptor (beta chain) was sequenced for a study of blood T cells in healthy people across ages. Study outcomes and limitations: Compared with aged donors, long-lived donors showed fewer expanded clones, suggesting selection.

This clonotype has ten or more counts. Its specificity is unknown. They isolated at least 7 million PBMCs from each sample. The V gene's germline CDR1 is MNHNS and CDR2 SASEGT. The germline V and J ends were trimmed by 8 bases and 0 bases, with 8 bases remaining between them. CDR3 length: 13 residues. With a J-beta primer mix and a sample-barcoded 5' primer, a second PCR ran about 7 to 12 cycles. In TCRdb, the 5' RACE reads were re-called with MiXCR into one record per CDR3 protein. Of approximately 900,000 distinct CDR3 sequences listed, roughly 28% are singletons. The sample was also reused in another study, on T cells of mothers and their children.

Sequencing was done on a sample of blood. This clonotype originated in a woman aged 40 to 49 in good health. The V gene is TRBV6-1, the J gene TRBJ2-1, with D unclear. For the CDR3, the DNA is TGTGCCAGCCGGTGGGGCTCCTACAATGAGCAGTTCTTC. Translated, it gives CASRWGSYNEQFF.